The following is a TCR beta chain sequence with its context. Antigen specificity is unknown. PCR employed 60 Vbeta and 13 Jbeta primers. Here immunoSEQ multiplex PCR was the method, and the copy in TCRdb shows in-frame clones only, minus some. Among about 120,000 clones listed, 70% to 85% were seen once. This CDR3 is built from 13 residues. J gave up 4 bases and V 5 bases, and 4 bases lay outside the gene matches. Germline CDR1 SGHRS, CDR2 YFSETQ. This sample is drawn from a study of cytomegalovirus exposure and HLA in healthy donors. General observations from the study: Reported results showed that the classifier diagnosed cytomegalovirus status with high specificity and sensitivity. Listed as cytomegalovirus-associated were about 160 TCR beta chains.

The chain links TRBV5-1 to TRBJ1-1; 8 bases fit TRBD1. What was sequenced was PBMCs. The clonotype was recovered from a female donor in good health and CMV-seronegative. The CDR3 DNA is TGCGCCAGCAGACCTCAGGGGGCCACTGAAGCTTTCTTT. Its translation is CASRPQGATEAFF.